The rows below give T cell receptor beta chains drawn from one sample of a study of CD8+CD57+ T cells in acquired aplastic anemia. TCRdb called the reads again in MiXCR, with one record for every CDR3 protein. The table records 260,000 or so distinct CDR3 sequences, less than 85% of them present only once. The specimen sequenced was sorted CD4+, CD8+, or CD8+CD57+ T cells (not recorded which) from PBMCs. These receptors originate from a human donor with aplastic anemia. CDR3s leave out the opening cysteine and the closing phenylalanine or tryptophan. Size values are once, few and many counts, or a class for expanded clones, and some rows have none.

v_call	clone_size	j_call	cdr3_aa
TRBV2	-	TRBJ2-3	ASSEGGQSTDTLY
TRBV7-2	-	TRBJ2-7	ASSVPGLPYEQY
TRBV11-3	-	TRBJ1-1	ASSLVLTGKTEAF
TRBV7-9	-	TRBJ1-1	ASSVSGGGADEQSF
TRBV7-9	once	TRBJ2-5	ASSLVPGALVFGY
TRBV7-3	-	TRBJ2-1	ASSIARTGYTEAF
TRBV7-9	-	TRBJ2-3	ASSPLGGPDRDTQY
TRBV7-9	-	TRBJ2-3	ASSLVEGPSGTQY
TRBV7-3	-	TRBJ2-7	ASSLLGGQGSDEQY
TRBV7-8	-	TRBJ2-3	ASSLDRDGTALS
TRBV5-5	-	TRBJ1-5	ASSFTSCSARDRAAGSNQPQH
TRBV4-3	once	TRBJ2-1	ASSHPGLAGFNEQF
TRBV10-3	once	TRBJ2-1	ATGGARRDEQF
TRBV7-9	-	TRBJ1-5	ASSAVAETQH
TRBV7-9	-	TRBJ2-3	ASGHGSTDTPY
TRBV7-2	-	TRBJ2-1	ASSSRRDNEQF
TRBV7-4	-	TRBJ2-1	ASSQGGASSTEGQF
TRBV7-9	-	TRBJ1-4	ASSYGGTRNEKLF
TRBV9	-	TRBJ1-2	ASSDGSDKQCFT
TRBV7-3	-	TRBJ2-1	ASSPGVTGGHF
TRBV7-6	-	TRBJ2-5	ASRSTQETQY
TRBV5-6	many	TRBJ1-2	ASSSGTGGYGYT
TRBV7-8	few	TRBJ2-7	ASSTTYEQY
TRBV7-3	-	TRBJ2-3	ASGDGGTDKTY
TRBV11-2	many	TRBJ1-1	ASSLFSNTEAF
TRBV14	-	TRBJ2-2	ASREGSGWANTGELF
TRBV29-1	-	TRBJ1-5	SVRTGIQPQH
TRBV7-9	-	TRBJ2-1	ASSIALTGYNEQF
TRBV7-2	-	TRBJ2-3	ASSCREGGIDTQY
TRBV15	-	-	ATSVRGLAYRQY
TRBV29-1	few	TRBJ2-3	SVESGWGTDTQY
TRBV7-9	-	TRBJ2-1	ASSQGSGRGNDEQF
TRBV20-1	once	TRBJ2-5	SARARGVLKETQY
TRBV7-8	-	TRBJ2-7	ASKPGQGSYTQY
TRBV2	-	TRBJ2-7	ASSNVGLDSYEQY
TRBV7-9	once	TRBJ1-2	ASSSRHPCRCDPT
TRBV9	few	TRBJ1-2	ASGVAGNIQYYGYT
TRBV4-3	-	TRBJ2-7	ASSQGLGSGGAYEQY
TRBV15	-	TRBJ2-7	ATGRAGTGPYEQY
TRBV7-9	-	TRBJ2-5	ASSLGTSTGETQY
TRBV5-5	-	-	ASSVNSGTQETQY
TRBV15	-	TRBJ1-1	ATSIDGTANTGAF
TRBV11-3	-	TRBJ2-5	ASSLGGATQY
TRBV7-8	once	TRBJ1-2	ASSSAQGGECYT
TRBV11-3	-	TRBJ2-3	ASSSPFGHTQY
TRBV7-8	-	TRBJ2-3	ASSVDGEGDTQY
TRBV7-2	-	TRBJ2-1	ASSLQRSGGTQEQF
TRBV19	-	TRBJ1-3	ASYLGAGGKNTIY
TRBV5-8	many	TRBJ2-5	ASSFGSEQETQY
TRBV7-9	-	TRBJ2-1	ASSSPETQYFSPQF
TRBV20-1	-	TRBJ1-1	SASSTSGRRKNTEAF
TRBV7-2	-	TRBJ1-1	ASSLDLPAYTESF
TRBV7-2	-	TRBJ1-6	ASSLREGGYNSHIH
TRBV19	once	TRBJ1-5	ATSDPGHLSQPQH